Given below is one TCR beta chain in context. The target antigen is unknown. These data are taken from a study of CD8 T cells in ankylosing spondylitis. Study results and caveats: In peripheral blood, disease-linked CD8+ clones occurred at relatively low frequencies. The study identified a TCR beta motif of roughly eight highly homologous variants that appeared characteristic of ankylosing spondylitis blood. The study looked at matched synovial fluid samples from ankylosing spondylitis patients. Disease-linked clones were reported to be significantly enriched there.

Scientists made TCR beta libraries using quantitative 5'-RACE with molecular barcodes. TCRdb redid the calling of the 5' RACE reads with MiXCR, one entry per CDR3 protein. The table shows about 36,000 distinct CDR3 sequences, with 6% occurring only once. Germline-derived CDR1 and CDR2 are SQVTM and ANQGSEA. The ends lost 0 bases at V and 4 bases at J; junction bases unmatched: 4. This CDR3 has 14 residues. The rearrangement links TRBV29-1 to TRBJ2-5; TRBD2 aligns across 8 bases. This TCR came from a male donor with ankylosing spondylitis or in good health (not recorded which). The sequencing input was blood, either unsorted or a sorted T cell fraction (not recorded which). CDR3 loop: CSVEDRRGGETQYF. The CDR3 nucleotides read TGCAGCGTTGAAGATCGACGGGGGGGAGAGACCCAGTACTTC.